The sequence of this TCR beta chain was determined in a study of T-cell reconstitution after alpha-beta-depleted transplantation in children. General study findings and limits: Some patients showed high day-60 TCRbeta diversity, which derived from surviving recipient T cells and thymic progenitors. A year post-transplant, T-cell counts and diversity derived mostly from newly produced T cells.

This clonotype was detected a few times. Its cognate antigen is unknown. Germline V gene lookup returns CDR1 KGHSH and CDR2 LQKENI. The V end lost 1 base, the J end lost 4 bases, and 14 bases lay between the germline ends. This CDR3 spans 16 amino acids. The library targeted TCRbeta and was prepared with unique molecular identifiers. TCRdb redid the calling of the PCR reads with MiXCR, one entry per CDR3 protein. The repertoire has some 200,000 distinct CDR3 sequences, under 8.5% of them found once; the top ten carry less than 40%. This specimen was PBMCs, mostly from graft donor cells, taken 360 days after TCRalphabeta/CD19-depleted stem cell transplant. The rearrangement joins TRBV18 to TRBJ1-3, with D possibly TRBD1 on 6 matching bases. This TCR was sampled from a male patient aged 2 to 10 who had a stem cell transplant for acute myeloid leukemia, so the T cells may come from the graft donor. The CDR3 sequence: CASSPRRTGFGNTIYF. CDR3 in DNA: TGTGCCAGCTCACCACGAAGAACAGGGTTCGGAAACACCATATATTTT.